The 8 T cell receptor beta chains reported below all come from one sample, sequenced in a study of glioma-infiltrating T cells. The iRepertoire nested amplicon-rescue multiplex PCR amplified TCR alpha and beta CDR3s from RNA. From the multiplex PCR reads, TCRdb called clonotypes with MiXCR, one entry per CDR3 protein. Of about 380,000 distinct CDR3 sequences detected, 41% appear once; the ten largest clones hold approximately 12%. Sequencing was carried out using glioma tissue, nonneoplastic brain tissue, or PBMCs (not recorded which). The receptor set was obtained from a human donor with low-grade glioma or glioblastoma, undergoing nonglioma brain surgery, or in good health (not recorded which).

The sample holds a few counts of this clonotype. The chain uses TRBV11-2 and TRBJ2-1, with D possibly TRBD2 on 6 matching bases. There are 13 residues in the CDR3. The germline gives CDR1 SGHAT, CDR2 FQNNGV. V lost 3 bases to trimming and J lost 12 bases, with 15 bases between them. The CDR3 protein is CASSFNSGVGQFF. Here the CDR3 DNA reads TGTGCCAGCAGCTTCAATTCGGGGGTAGGGCAGTTCTTC. Full variable domain (outside the CDR3, taken from reference TRBV11-2 and TRBJ2-1): EAGVAQSPRYKIIEKRQSVAFWCNPISGHATLYWYQQILGQGPKLLIQFQNNGVVDDSQLPKDRFSAERLKGVDSTLKIQPAKLEDSAVYLCASSFNSGVGQFFGPGTRLTVL.

In this sample, this clonotype turned up once. A read error may be the cause here, since a much bigger clone is one base away. This sequence joins TRBV28 and TRBJ2-3; 12 bases agree with TRBD2. CDR3 length: 16 residues. Germline V CDR1 and CDR2: MDHEN, SYDVKM. DNA for the CDR3: TGTACCAGCAACCCCCTACTAGCGGGAGGTTCAGATACGCAGTATTTT. Translation: CTSNPLLAGGSDTQYF.

The gene calls are TRBV6-2 or TRBV6-3 and TRBJ2-1, with 8 bases aligning to TRBD2. Trimming at V came to 0 bases and at J to 0 bases, leaving 1 base not matched to a gene. Germline loops: CDR1 MNHEY, CDR2 SVGEGT. The CDR3 is 16 residues long. CDR3 loop: CASSYSSGGSYNEQFF. DNA of the CDR3: TGTGCCAGCAGTTACTCGAGCGGGGGCTCCTACAATGAGCAGTTCTTC.

Points on this clonotype: With a much larger clone just one base away, this may be a read error. The J gene is TRBJ2-3, the V gene TRBV6-5; D might be TRBD2 (6 bases). Looked up from germline, CDR1 is MNHEY and CDR2 is SVGAGI. The CDR3 consists of 15 residues. The CDR3 region is CASGASGGNTDTRYF. The CDR3 region has the DNA TGTGCCAGCGGCGCCTCCGGGGGTAACACAGATACGCGGTATTTT.

The chain couples TRBV6-1 to TRBJ2-1; weak D call: TRBD2 (6 bases). CDR1 and CDR2 (germline): MNHNS, SASEGT. The germline V and J ends were trimmed by 11 bases and 9 bases, with 17 bases remaining between them. This CDR3 comprises 12 residues. The DNA for the CDR3 is TGTGCCGTCCGGGAGTTGGGGGGTGAGCAGTTCTTC. Its protein product is CAVRELGGEQFF.

Concerning this clonotype: One junction end disagrees with the germline gene, perhaps due to a read error. In nucleotides, the CDR3 is TGCAGTGCTAGAGATCCAGGGCTATTGAACACTGAAGCTTACTTT. This encodes CSARDPGLLNTEAYF. The chain employs TRBV20-1 and TRBJ1-1, with TRBD1 as a possible D gene (5 bases). Germline CDR1 and CDR2: DFQATT and SNEGSKA (reference sequence). There are 15 residues in the CDR3.

This clonotype was observed once. The chain uses TRBV6-5 and TRBJ2-7; D unclear. V lost 6 bases and J 0 bases, leaving 9 bases between the germline ends. This CDR3 spans 13 amino acids. Per the germline V gene, CDR1 is MNHEY and CDR2 is SVGAGI. The CDR3 spells CASRQTHSYEQYF. CDR3 bases: TGTGCCAGCAGGCAGACTCACTCCTACGAGCAGTACTTC.

The CDR3 DNA reads TGTGCCAGCAGCTACGGGACAGCCGGGGAGCTGTTTTTT. This codes for CASSYGTAGELFF. The chain uses TRBV7-2 and TRBJ2-2; 7 bases match TRBD1. CDR1 is SGHTA and CDR2 is FQGNSA in the germline V gene. After removal of 4 bases from V and 6 bases from J, the junction contained 2 bases not matched to a gene. This CDR3 is built from 13 residues.